This T cell receptor beta chain is drawn from a study of blood T cell repertoires in COVID-19. About the research overall: Spain, Italy and the United States supplied samples that represented acute and convalescent COVID-19. Nucleic acid was either cDNA or gDNA, and it came from T cells, B-cell-depleted T cells, or PBMCs.

The repertoire was sequenced with immunoSEQ multiplex PCR; TCRdb's copy has only in-frame clones and lacks some. Of about 140,000 clones listed, 75% to 85% are singletons. V was trimmed by 6 bases and J by 6 bases, leaving 17 bases between them. Germline lookup yields CDR1 ENHRY and CDR2 SYGVKD. The CDR3 consists of 15 residues. This clone was observed a few times. This TCR was recovered from a man in his sixties with acute or convalescent COVID-19. The genes are TRBV10-3 and TRBJ2-2, with a weak D call TRBD2 (7 bases). The sample comprised peripheral blood. This chain's CDR3 is CAISTSASGAGELFF. CDR3 DNA sequence: TGTGCCATCAGCACTAGCGCGTCAGGGGCCGGGGAGCTGTTTTTT.